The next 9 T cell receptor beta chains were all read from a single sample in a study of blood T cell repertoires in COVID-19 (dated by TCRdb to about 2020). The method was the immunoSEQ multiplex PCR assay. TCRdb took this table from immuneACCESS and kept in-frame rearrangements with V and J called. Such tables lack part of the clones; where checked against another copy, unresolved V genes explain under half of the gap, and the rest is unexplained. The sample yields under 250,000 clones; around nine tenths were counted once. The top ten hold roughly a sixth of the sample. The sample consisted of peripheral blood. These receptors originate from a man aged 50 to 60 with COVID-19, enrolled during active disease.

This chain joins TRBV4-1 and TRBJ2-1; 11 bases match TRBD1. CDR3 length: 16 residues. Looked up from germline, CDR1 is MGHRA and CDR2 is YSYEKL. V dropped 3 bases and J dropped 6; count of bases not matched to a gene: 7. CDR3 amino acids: CASSHYLDRGRNEQFF. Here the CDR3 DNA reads TGCGCCAGCAGCCACTATCTGGACAGGGGGCGCAATGAGCAGTTCTTC.

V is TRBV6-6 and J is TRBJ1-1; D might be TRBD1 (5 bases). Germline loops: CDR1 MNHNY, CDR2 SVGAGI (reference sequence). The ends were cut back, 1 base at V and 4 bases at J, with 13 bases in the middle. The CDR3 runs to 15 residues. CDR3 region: CASSYLGPEVTEAFF. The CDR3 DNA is TGTGCCAGCAGTTACTTGGGGCCAGAGGTCACTGAAGCTTTCTTT.

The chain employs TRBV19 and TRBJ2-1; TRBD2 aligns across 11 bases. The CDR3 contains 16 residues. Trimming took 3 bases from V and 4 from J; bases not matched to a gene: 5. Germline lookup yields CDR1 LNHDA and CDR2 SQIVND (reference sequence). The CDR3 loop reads CASSIGLAGGYNEQFF. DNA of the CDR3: TGTGCCAGTAGTATTGGCCTAGCGGGAGGATACAATGAGCAGTTCTTC.

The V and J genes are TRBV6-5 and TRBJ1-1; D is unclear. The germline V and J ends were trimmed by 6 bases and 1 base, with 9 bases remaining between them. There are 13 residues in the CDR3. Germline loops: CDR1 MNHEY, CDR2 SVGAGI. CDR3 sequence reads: CASSVQQNTEAFF. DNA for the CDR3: TGTGCCAGCAGCGTCCAACAGAACACTGAAGCTTTCTTT.

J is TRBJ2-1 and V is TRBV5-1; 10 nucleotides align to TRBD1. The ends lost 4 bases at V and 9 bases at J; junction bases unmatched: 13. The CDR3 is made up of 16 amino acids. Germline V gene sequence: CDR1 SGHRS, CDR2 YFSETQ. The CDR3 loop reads CASSPGSGTGAVEQFF. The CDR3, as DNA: TGCGCCAGCAGCCCAGGCTCCGGGACAGGGGCGGTTGAGCAGTTCTTC.

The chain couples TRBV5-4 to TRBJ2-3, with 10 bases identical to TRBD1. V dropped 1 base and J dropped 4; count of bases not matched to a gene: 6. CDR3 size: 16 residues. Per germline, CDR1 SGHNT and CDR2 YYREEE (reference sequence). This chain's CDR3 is CASSLIDRGPSDTQYF. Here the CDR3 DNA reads TGTGCCAGCAGCTTGATTGACAGGGGGCCGTCAGATACGCAGTATTTT.

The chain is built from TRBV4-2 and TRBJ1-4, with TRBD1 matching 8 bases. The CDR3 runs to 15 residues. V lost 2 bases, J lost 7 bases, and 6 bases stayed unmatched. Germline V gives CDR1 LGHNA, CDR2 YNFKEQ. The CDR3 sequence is CASSQPDRAGEKLFF. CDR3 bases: TGTGCCAGCAGCCAACCGGACAGGGCGGGTGAAAAACTGTTTTTT.

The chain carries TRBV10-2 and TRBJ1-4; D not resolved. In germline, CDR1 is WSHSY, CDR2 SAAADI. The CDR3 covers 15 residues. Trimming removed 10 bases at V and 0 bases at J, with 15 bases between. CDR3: CATSRIRATNEKLFF. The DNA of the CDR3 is TGCGCCACAAGCCGGATCCGGGCAACTAATGAAAAACTGTTTTTT.

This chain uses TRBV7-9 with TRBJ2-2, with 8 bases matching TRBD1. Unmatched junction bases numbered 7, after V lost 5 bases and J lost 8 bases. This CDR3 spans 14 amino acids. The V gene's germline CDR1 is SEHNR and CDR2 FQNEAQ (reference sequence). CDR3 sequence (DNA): TGTGCCAGCAGCGACGACAGGGGCGCGGGGGAGCTGTTTTTT. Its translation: CASSDDRGAGELFF.